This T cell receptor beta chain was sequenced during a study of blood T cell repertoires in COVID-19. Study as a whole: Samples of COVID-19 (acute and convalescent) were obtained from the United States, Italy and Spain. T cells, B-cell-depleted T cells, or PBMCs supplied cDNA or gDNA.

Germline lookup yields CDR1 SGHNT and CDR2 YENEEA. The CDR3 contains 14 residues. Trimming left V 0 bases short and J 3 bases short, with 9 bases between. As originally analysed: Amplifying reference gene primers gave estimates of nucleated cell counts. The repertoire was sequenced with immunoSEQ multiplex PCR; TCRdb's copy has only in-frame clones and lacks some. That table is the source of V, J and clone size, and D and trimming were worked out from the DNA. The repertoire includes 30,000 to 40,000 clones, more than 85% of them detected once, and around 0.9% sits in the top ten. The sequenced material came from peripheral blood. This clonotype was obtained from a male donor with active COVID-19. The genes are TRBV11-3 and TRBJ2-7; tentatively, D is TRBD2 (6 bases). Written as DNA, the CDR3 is TGTGCCAGCAGCTTAGATGCGGGGAACTACGAGCAGTACTTC. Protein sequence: CASSLDAGNYEQYF.